This TCR beta chain came from a study of blood T cell repertoires in COVID-19. Study-wide context: Samples representing acute and convalescent COVID-19 were sourced from the United States, Italy and Spain. In each case, the material was cDNA or gDNA derived from T cells, B-cell-depleted T cells, or PBMCs.

Trimming took 2 bases from V and 6 from J; bases not matched to a gene: 0. The CDR3 has 13 residues. Original data processing: From reference gene primer amplification, estimates of nucleated cell counts were derived. Assay: immunoSEQ multiplex PCR; the TCRdb copy retains only in-frame clones and omits some. The DNA was the basis for D and trimming; V, J and clone size are from that table. Of about 60,000 clones listed, approximately 85% are singletons. The chain joins TRBV12-3 or TRBV12-4 to TRBJ1-5; 8 bases fit TRBD1. The sequence came from a human donor in a cohort sampled during active COVID-19. What was sequenced was peripheral blood. The CDR3 reads CASSLTGGQPQHF. For the CDR3, the DNA is TGTGCCAGCAGTTTAACAGGGGGTCAGCCCCAGCATTTT.